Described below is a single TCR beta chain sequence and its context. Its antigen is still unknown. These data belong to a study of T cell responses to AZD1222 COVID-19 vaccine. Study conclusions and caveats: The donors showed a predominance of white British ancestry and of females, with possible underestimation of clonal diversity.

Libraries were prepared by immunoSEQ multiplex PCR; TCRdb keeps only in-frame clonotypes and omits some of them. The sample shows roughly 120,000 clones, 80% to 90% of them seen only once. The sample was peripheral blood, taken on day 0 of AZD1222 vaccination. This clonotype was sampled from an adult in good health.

DNA for the CDR3: TGTGCCAGTACCACATGGACAGGGACCTATGGCTACACCTTC. Translated, it gives CASTTWTGTYGYTF. This chain uses TRBV19 with TRBJ1-2; TRBD1 matches at 8 bases. Trimming took 7 bases from V and 4 from J; bases not matched to a gene: 8. CDR3 length: 14 amino acids. From germline, CDR1 is LNHDA and CDR2 SQIVND (reference sequence).